This entry describes one T cell receptor beta chain. Its cognate antigen has yet to be identified. Base qualities were left out, and no much larger clone turns up one base away. The data are from a study of cytomegalovirus exposure and HLA in healthy donors (dated by TCRdb to about 2017). Regarding the study in general: In an earlier analysis of some 610 of the donors, around 300 Gb of sequence data and approximately 120 million unique TCR beta sequences from roughly 200 million T cells were reported. Among the roughly 400 genotyped donors, around 81% belonged to the genetic ancestry cluster associated with self-reported Caucasian donors. The number of donors typed differed by locus, with roughly 629-640 for A, B, C, DRB1 and DQB1, roughly 520 for DQA1, over 600 for DPA1, and some 450 for DPB1. Roughly 290 gigabases of sequencing data and 91 million or so unique TCR sequences made up an early release that covered fewer than 650 HLA-typed donors. In an earlier analysis of 500 to 650 of the donors, high-throughput TCR beta sequencing was used to judge whether each TCR beta V gene segment behaved as functional or pseudogenic. About five DR-DQ haplotypes were treated as single units for association and clustering because of strong linkage in the cohort. Besides the first cohort of some 670 subjects, a separate validation cohort made up of roughly 130 different subjects was used. To predict cytomegalovirus infection status, the study combined high-throughput TCR immunosequencing, statistical association of individual TCRs with disease status, and machine learning. The study used immunosequencing to profile the T cell repertoires of approximately 630 subjects and linked those repertoires to cytomegalovirus serostatus. Donor age, sex, ethnicity and CMV serostatus were collected together with the repertoire data. Genome-wide SNP genotypes for about three fifths of the 666 donors were used in a later genetic analysis, which treated that subset as a discovery cohort. Every repertoire in the discovery cohort had been generated on one and the same sequencing platform. Class I and class II HLA loci were covered by the typing at four-digit resolution. To study patterns of TCR occurrence, a later analysis re-analyzed previously published TCR beta repertoires from several hundred donors and added high-resolution HLA genotyping. Across some 400 genotyped donors of the cohort, an average of approximately 240,000 unique TCR beta nucleotide sequences per donor were sequenced, and roughly a sixth of those sequences were non-productive. The study aimed to test whether cataloging public T cell receptors could reveal signatures of past pathogen exposure. The later analysis used no new phenotypic data to find candidate immune exposures, relying instead on TCR beta sequences and their occurrence across donors.

The cohort was made up of approximately 670 healthy bone marrow donors. At the time of sampling, all cohort members were nominally healthy, though unrecorded immune exposures were likely present. The donor was CMV seronegative and belonged to the group of over 300 seronegative cohort members. Every donor gave a peripheral blood sample, and the peripheral blood mononuclear cells from that sample were used for TCR beta sequencing. Genomic DNA was extracted from the blood cell samples with the Qiagen DNeasy Blood Extraction Kit. Paper-wide results and their limitations: According to a later analysis, parvovirus B19, influenza, CMV and Epstein-Barr virus appeared linked to several top co-occurrence clusters. The cohort was sequenced for TCR beta chains only, and without alpha or paired-chain data the features that could be detected were limited. A further reported finding was that TCR beta sequences accurately predicted the HLA-A and HLA-B alleles for most subjects in the first cohort. The earlier analysis of nearly 600 of the donors excluded roughly 17 rarely observed V segments, including chromosome 9 orphons, because counts were too low. Most TCR sequences were seen in very few donors, while some public TCRs were found in many individuals. In a later genetic analysis, a missense DCLRE1C variant was associated with V-gene and J-gene trimming of TCR beta chains, and the association was replicated in an independent cohort. In a later analysis, TCR association rates were found to vary across HLA loci, with the most associated TCRs seen for DRB1 alleles and the fewest for HLA-C alleles. A total of 150 or so TCR beta chains were listed by the study as associated with cytomegalovirus. For the cohort, immune exposure information was limited to CMV serostatus. Specific HLA alleles were associated with 18,000 or so TCR beta sequences at a false discovery rate of 0.05 in a later analysis. According to a later analysis, most CMV-associated TCR beta chains appeared to be HLA-restricted, and the HLA associations seemed to be driven largely by CMV exposure. In both the original and validation cohorts, the classifier was reported to diagnose cytomegalovirus status with high specificity and sensitivity. The authors suggested that the approach could potentially be extended to other disease states and immunological phenotypes. Assigning TCR associations to individual alleles was difficult when HLA alleles, especially DR and DQ, strongly co-occurred. Because HLA typing was unavailable for some donors at each locus, only the typed subset was used in association tests. Linkage disequilibrium might explain the correlated functional status among segregating V segments, but an unknown experimental factor could not be excluded. In a later genetic analysis, fewer N-insertions in productive TCRs were reported among donors in an Asian-associated ancestry cluster than the roughly 700-donor mean. In vitro tests confirmed that a few of the cytomegalovirus-associated TCR beta chains recognize cytomegalovirus antigens. Broadly in line with IMGT annotations, most TCR beta V segments showed up in productive rearrangements about 87% or about 30% of the time in an earlier analysis of around 600 of the donors. A group of highly shared sequence variants was considered likely to be a technical artifact of the sequencing pipeline. In a later analysis, HLA-associated TCR beta chains were found to be more clonally expanded and to have lower generation probabilities than equally common non-associated chains. The presence/absence analyses assumed that sequencing depth was roughly uniform across donors, and that assumption may not be true.

Preparation of the library involved the immunoSEQ multiplex PCR assay. For the multiplex PCR, a mixture combining 60 forward primers for TCR Vbeta segments and 13 reverse primers for TCR Jbeta segments was used. A multiplex PCR assay on genomic DNA amplified the CDR3 region of rearranged TCR beta genes. The amplified TCR beta libraries were sequenced on the Illumina HiSeq System as 87-base-pair reads. Per the authors' processing: A later analysis counted some 74 million unique TCR beta chains across the 600 to 850 repertoires, and some 12 million of these chains were shared by at least two donors. A nearest-neighbor algorithm error-corrected the raw reads and collapsed the reads into unique sequences, merging closely related sequences to remove PCR and sequencing errors. CDR3 sequences were aligned to IMGT reference sequences to assign V, D and J gene segments. For a sequence to be retained, at least a six-nucleotide match to both a V gene segment and a J gene segment was required. A rearrangement was called productive if the CDR3 had no stop codons and remained in frame with V and J, and every other rearrangement was called non-productive. CDR3 was defined by IMGT convention, running from the second conserved V-encoded cysteine to the conserved J-encoded phenylalanine. The earlier analysis of 500 to 750 of the donors excluded any sequence lacking an unambiguous match to a single V gene segment. In an earlier analysis of a few hundred of the donors, V segments were called functional above 56.7% productive rearrangements and were called segregating when the between-donor standard deviation exceeded 5%. A statistical classification framework was built to diagnose cytomegalovirus status from the catalog of TCR beta chain sequences. V and J gene assignment, in a later analysis, came from comparing TCR nucleotide sequences with IMGT/GENE-DB human TR gene sequences. The TCRdist pipeline was used in a later analysis to assign CDR3 sequences and most-parsimonious VDJ recombination scenarios. A later analysis defined each TCR beta chain by its CDR3 amino acid sequence plus V-gene family, and excluded reads lacking a unique V-gene family. In a later analysis, a few hundred highly shared, low-generation-probability nucleotide sequences were removed to address suspected cross-contamination and a sequencing artifact. In a later analysis, a clonal expansion index was calculated for each public chain from normalized within-repertoire ranks of inferred template counts. In a later analysis, generation probabilities were computed with a VDJ recombination model fitted to out-of-frame rearrangements, and the resulting probabilities were checked against IGoR. Hypergeometric tests were used in a later analysis to score TCR-TCR, TCR-HLA and TCR-CMV co-occurrence, with a repertoire-size bias correction applied to the TCR pairs. In a later analysis, false discovery rates were estimated by permuting HLA or CMV assignments 20 times. In a later analysis, co-occurring TCRs were grouped with DBSCAN, and TCRdist sequence similarity was added when clustering was performed within HLA-allele-positive subsets. Repertoires with fewer than 30,000 or more than 120,000 public chains, plus five repertoires with anomalous nucleotide sharing, were excluded from co-occurrence clustering. Held by TCRdb, this immuneACCESS table contains in-frame sequences only and omits some clones. Under half of the omission traces to an unresolved V gene where checked; the cause of the rest is unknown. The V and J calls and clone size were taken over from that table, and D and trimming were inferred from the DNA. The sample table records a few hundred thousand clones; around 83% of these occur just once. The ten largest make up 1.3% to 1.5% of the sample.

Sequenced material: PBMCs. The clonotype originates from a girl under 18 in good health and CMV-seronegative.

The CDR3 reads CASSLSDRGLSGYTF. The sequenced DNA is TGCGCCAGCAGCTTGTCGGACAGGGGGCTTAGTGGCTACACCTTC. Recombination joined TRBV5-1 with TRBJ1-2, with 11 middle bases fitting TRBD1. V is cut back by 1 base and J by 7 bases, with 6 bases in the junction unmatched. The CDR3 spans 15 residues, from the cysteine through the phenylalanine. Only the CDR3 DNA is retained, 45 bases long and in frame from the first base. Reading the germline V gene gives CDR1 SGHRS and CDR2 YFSETQ.